These T cell receptor beta chains were read from a single sample in a study of shared clonotypes between healthy human individuals. The protocol was immunoSEQ multiplex PCR, while the TCRdb copy is restricted to in-frame clones and leaves out a portion. Among 550,000 to 850,000 clones listed, 55% to 80% were seen once. The specimen was memory CD4+ T cells sorted from blood. All receptors come from a woman aged 25 to 39 in good health. The CDR3 runs from the conserved cysteine through the conserved F or W. The order of the fields is CDR3 protein, V gene, clone size. Size is stated for part of the rows, as once, few or many counts, or as a class when the clone is expanded.

CDR3aa: CASLAGGVADTQYF
v_gene: TRBV28
abundance: -

CDR3aa: CASSERGLWEQYF
v_gene: TRBV6-1
abundance: -

CDR3aa: CASSLFRDSYNEQFF
v_gene: TRBV5-6
abundance: -

CDR3aa: CASSPLSFRQHF
v_gene: TRBV28
abundance: -

CDR3aa: CASASVASGQETQYF
v_gene: TRBV5-1
abundance: -

CDR3aa: CASSVSSGSYNEQFF
v_gene: TRBV5-1
abundance: -

CDR3aa: CASSTRLMNTEAFF
v_gene: TRBV19
abundance: -

CDR3aa: CASSQPGVAETQYF
v_gene: TRBV5-1
abundance: -

CDR3aa: CASSFNRNTEAFF
v_gene: TRBV5-6
abundance: few

CDR3aa: CASTHLAGEGNEQFF
v_gene: TRBV6-4
abundance: few

CDR3aa: CASSFGGGAGLNEQYF
v_gene: TRBV5-1
abundance: -

CDR3aa: CASSPLADSNQPQHF
v_gene: TRBV18
abundance: -

CDR3aa: CASSFRLAGGSSGETQYF
v_gene: TRBV5-1
abundance: few

CDR3aa: CASSPRTARTDTQYF
v_gene: TRBV28
abundance: -

CDR3aa: CASSLIPSGRARDTQYF
v_gene: TRBV5-6
abundance: -

CDR3aa: CATSRGGAGEGETQYF
v_gene: TRBV15
abundance: -

CDR3aa: CASSYSGHEQYF
v_gene: TRBV6-5
abundance: -

CDR3aa: CASSLRLAGGEQYF
v_gene: TRBV11-2
abundance: -

CDR3aa: CASNPRGGLGSENEQFF
v_gene: TRBV10-1
abundance: -

CDR3aa: CASSISSDTQYF
v_gene: TRBV19
abundance: -

CDR3aa: CASRPGGGAGGYTF
v_gene: TRBV5-1
abundance: many

CDR3aa: CASSPTGFETQYF
v_gene: TRBV18
abundance: few

CDR3aa: CASSFRGTGQPQHF
v_gene: TRBV27
abundance: -

CDR3aa: CASSYSRQHEQYF
v_gene: TRBV6-6
abundance: -

CDR3aa: CSVSPGTITETQYF
v_gene: TRBV29-1
abundance: few

CDR3aa: CASTNSGRACTDTQYF
v_gene: TRBV6-4
abundance: -

CDR3aa: CASRQRGLSTDTQYF
v_gene: TRBV27
abundance: -

CDR3aa: CASSIPSSGRAREQYF
v_gene: TRBV19
abundance: -

CDR3aa: CASSYSLAGGGELFF
v_gene: TRBV6-5
abundance: -

CDR3aa: CASSDGGQPQHF
v_gene: TRBV10-2
abundance: -

CDR3aa: CASSLSGGGTEAFF
v_gene: TRBV7-3
abundance: -